This T cell receptor beta chain came from a study of identical twins. Points from the study as a whole: For out-of-frame beta sequences, excess twin sharing was weaker. Analyses of zero insertions could be partly confounded by invariant MAIT and iNKT cells.

The CDR3 covers 17 residues. Germline trimming cut 4 bases from V and 6 bases from J; bases unmatched to any gene: 16. Germline assignment: CDR1 SGHVS and CDR2 FNYEAQ. This clonotype showed up just a few times. The antigen is not known. Each cDNA held unique molecular identifiers, and template switching gave it a universal primer site. Via MiXCR, TCRdb re-called the 5' RACE reads, giving one row per CDR3 protein. The table records roughly 230,000 distinct CDR3 sequences, about 8.9% of them present only once. This same sample was also part of a study on yellow fever vaccine responses in identical twins.

The sequencing input was CD8+ T cells sorted from blood. The TCR comes from a woman younger than 35 in good health. The rearrangement joins TRBV7-6 to TRBJ2-7, with 9 bases identical to TRBD1. The CDR3, as DNA: TGTGCCAGCAGCTCCCCTCCCAAAATGGACAGGGGACTCGAGCAGTACTTC. Translation gives CASSSPPKMDRGLEQYF.